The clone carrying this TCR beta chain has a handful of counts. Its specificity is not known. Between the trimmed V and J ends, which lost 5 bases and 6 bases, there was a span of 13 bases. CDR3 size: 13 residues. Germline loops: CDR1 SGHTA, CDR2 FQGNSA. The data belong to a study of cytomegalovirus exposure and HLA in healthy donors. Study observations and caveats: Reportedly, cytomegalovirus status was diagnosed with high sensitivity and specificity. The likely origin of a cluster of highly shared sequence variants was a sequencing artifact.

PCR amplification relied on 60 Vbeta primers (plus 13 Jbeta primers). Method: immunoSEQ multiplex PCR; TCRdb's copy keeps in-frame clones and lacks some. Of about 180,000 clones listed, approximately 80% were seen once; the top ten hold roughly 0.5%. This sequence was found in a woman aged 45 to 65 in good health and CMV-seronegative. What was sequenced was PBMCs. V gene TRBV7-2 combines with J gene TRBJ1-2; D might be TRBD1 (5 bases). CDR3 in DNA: TGTGCCAGCAGCCCCCCGTGGGGGGATGGCTACACCTTC. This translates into CASSPPWGDGYTF.